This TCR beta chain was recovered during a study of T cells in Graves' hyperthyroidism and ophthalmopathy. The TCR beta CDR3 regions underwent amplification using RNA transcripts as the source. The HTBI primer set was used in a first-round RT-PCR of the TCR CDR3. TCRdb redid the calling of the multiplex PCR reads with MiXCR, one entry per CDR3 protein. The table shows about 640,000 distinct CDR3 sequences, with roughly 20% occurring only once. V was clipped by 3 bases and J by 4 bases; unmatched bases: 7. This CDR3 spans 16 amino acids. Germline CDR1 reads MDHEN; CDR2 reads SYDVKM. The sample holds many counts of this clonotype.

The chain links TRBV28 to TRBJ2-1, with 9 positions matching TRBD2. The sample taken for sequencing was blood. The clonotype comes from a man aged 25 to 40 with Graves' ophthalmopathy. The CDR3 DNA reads TGTGCCAGCAGTTTTTGGCGGGAGGGCCCATACAATGAGCAGTTCTTC. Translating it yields CASSFWREGPYNEQFF. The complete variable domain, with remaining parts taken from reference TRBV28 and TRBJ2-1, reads DVKVTQSSRYLVKRTGEKVFLECVQDMDHENMFWYRQDPGLGLRLIYFSYDVKMKEKGDIPEGYSVSREKKERFSLILESASTNQTSMYLCASSFWREGPYNEQFFGPGTRLTVL.